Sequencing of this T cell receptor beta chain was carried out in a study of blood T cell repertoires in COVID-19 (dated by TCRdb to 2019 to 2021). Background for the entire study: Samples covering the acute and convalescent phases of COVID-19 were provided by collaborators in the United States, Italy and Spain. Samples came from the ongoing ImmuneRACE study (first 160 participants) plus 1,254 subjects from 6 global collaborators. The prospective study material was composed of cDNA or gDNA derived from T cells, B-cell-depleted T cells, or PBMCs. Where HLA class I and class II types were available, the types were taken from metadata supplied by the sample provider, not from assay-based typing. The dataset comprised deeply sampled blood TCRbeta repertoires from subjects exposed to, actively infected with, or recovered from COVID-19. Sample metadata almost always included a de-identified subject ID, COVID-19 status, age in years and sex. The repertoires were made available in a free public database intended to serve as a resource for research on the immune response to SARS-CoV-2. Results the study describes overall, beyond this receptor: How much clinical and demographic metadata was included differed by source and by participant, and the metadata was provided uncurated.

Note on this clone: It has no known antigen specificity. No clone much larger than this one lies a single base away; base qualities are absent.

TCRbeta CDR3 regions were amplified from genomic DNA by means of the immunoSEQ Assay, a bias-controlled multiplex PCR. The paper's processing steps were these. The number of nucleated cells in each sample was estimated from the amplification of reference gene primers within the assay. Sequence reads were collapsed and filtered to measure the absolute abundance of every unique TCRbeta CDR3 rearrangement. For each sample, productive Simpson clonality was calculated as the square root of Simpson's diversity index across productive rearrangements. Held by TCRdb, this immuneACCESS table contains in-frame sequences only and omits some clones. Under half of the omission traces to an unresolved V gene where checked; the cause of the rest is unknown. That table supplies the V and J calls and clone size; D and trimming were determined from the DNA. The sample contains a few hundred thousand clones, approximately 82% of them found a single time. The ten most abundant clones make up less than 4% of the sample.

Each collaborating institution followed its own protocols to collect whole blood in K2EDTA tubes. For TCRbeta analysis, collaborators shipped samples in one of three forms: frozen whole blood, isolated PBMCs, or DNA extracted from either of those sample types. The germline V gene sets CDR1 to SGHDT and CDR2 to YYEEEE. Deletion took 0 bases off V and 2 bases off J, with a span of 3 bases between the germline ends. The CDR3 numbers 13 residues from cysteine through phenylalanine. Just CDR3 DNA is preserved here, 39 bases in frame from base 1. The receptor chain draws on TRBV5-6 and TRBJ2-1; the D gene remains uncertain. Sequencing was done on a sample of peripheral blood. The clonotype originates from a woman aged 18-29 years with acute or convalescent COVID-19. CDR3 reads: CASSLDTYNEQFF. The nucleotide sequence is TGTGCCAGCAGCTTGGATACCTACAATGAGCAGTTCTTC.